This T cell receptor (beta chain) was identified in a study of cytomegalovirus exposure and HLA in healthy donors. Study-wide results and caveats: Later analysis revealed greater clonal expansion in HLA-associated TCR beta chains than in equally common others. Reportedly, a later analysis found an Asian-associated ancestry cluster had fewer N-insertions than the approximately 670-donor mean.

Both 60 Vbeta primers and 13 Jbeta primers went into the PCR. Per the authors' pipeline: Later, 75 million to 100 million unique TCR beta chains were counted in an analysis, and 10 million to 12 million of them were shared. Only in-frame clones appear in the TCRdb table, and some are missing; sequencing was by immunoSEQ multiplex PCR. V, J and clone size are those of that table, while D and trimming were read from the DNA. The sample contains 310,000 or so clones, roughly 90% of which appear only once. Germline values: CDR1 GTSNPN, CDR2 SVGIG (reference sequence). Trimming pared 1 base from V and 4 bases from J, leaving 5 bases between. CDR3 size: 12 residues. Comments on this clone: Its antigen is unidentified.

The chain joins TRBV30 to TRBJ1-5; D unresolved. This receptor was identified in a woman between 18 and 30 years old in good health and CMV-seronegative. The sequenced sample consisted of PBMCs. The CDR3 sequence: CAWSDGNQPQHF. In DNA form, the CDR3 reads TGTGCCTGGAGTGACGGGAATCAGCCCCAGCATTTT.